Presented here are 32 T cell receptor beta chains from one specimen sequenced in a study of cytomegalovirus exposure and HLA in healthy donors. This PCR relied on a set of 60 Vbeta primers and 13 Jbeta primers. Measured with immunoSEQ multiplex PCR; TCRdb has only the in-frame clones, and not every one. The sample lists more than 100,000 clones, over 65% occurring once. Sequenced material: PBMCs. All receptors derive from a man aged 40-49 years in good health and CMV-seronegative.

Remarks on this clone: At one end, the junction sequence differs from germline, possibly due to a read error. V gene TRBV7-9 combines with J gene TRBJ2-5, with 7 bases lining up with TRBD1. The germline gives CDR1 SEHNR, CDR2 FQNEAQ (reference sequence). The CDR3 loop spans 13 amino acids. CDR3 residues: CSSSRGQQETQYF. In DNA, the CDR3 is TGTTCCAGCAGCCGGGGACAGCAAGAGACCCAGTACTTC. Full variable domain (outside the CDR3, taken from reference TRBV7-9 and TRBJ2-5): DTGVSQNPRHKITKRGQNVTFRCDPISEHNRLYWYRQTLGQGPEFLTYFQNEAQLEKSRLLSDRFSAERPKGSFSTLEIQRTEQGDSAMYLCSSSRGQQETQYFGPGTRLLVL.

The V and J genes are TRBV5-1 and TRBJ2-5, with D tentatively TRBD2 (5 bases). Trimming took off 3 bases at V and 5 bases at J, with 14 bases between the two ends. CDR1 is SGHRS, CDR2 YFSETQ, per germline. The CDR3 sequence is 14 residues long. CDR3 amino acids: CASSSRTEAETQYF. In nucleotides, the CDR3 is TGCGCCAGCAGCTCTAGGACGGAGGCGGAGACCCAGTACTTC.

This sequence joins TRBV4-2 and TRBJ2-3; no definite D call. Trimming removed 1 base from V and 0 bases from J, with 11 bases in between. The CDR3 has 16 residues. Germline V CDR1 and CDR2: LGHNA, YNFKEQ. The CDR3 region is CASSQVSDPSTDTQYF. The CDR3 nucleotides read TGTGCCAGCAGCCAAGTAAGCGACCCTAGCACAGATACGCAGTATTTT.

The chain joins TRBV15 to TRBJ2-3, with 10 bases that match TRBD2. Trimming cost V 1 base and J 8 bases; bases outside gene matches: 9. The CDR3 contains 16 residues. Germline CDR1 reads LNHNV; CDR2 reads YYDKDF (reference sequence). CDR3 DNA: TGTGCCACCAGCAGAGGCAGTAGCGGGAGGACCGGTACGCAGTATTTT. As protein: CATSRGSSGRTGTQYF. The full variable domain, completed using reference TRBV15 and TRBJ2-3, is DAMVIQNPRYQVTQFGKPVTLSCSQTLNHNVMYWYQQKSSQAPKLLFHYYDKDFNNEADTPDNFQSRRPNTSFCFLDIRSPGLGDTAMYLCATSRGSSGRTGTQYFGPGTRLTVL.

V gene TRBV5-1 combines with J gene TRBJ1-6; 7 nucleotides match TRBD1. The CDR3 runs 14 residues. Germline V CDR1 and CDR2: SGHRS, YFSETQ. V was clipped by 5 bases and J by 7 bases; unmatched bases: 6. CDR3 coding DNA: TGCGCCAGCAGGGACACAGGGGACAATTCACCCCTCCACTTT. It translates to CASRDTGDNSPLHF.

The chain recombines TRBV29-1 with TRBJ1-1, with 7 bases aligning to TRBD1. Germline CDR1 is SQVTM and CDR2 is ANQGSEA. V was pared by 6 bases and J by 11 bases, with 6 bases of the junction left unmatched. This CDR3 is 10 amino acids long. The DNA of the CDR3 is TGCAGCGTGGTTCAACAGGGGGCTTTCTTT. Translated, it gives CSVVQQGAFF. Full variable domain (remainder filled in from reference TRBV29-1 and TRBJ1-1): SAVISQKPSRDICQRGTSLTIQCQVDSQVTMMFWYRQQPGQSLTLIATANQGSEATYESGFVIDKFPISRPNLTFSTLTVSNMSPEDSSIYLCSVVQQGAFFGQGTRLTVV.

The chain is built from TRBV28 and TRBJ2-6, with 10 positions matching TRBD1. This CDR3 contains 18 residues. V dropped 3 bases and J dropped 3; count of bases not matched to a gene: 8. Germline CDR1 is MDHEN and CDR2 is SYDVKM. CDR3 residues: CASSLTGGITGGANVLTF. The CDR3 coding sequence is TGTGCCAGCAGTTTGACAGGGGGCATAACTGGTGGGGCCAACGTCCTGACTTTC.

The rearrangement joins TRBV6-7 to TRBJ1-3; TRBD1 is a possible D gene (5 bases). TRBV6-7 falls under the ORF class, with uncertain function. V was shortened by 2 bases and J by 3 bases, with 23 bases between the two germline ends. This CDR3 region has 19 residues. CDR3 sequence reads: CASSYAPGVKGRGGNTIYF. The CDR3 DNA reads TGTGCCAGCAGTTACGCCCCTGGGGTGAAGGGAAGGGGTGGAAACACCATATATTTT.

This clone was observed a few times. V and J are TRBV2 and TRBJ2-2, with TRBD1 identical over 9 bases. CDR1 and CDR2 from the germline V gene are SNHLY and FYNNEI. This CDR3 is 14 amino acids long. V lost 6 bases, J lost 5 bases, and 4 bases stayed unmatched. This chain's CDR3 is CASRAGTGTGELFF. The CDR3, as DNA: TGTGCCAGCAGGGCCGGGACAGGGACCGGGGAGCTGTTTTTT. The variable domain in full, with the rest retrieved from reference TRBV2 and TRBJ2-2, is EPEVTQTPSHQVTQMGQEVILRCVPISNHLYFYWYRQILGQKVEFLVSFYNNEISEKSEIFDDQFSVERPDGSNFTLKIRSTKLEDSAMYFCASRAGTGTGELFFGEGSRLTVL.

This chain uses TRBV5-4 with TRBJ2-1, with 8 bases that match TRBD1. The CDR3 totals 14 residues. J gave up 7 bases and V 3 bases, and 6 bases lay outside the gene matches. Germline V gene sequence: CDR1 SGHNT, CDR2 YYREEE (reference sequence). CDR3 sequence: CASSYRDRFNEQFF. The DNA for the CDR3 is TGTGCCAGCAGCTACCGGGACAGGTTTAATGAGCAGTTCTTC.

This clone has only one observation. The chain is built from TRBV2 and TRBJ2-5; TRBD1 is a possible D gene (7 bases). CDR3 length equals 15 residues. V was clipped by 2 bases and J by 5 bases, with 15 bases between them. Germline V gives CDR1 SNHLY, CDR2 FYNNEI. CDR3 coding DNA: TGTGCCAGCAGTGAACCGCAGGGGGGAGCGGAGACCCAGTACTTC. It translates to CASSEPQGGAETQYF.

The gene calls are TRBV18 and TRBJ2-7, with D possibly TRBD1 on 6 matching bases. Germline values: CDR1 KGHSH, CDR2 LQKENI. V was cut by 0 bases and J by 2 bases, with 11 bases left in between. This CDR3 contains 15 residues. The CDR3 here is CASSPPSSGAYEQYF. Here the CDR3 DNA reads TGTGCCAGCTCACCACCGTCATCAGGGGCCTACGAGCAGTACTTC. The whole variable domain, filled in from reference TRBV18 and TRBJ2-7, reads NAGVMQNPRHLVRRRGQEARLRCSPMKGHSHVYWYRQLPEEGLKFMVYLQKENIIDESGMPKERFSAEFPKEGPSILRIQQVVRGDSAAYFCASSPPSSGAYEQYFGPGTRLTVT.

The DNA of the CDR3 is TGTGCCAGCAGCTTGGAGGGGGTCTATAATTCACCCCTCCACTTT. Encoded protein: CASSLEGVYNSPLHF. The chain uses TRBV5-6 and TRBJ1-6; possibly TRBD1 for D (6 bases). V lost 0 bases and J 3 bases, leaving 7 bases between the germline ends. Germline lookup yields CDR1 SGHDT and CDR2 YYEEEE. This CDR3 contains 15 residues.

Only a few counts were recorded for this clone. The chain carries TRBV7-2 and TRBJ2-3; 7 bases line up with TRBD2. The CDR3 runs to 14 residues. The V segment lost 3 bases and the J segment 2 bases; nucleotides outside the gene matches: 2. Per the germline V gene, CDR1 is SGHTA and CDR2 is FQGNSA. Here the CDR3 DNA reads TGTGCCAGCAGCTTGGGGGGGTACACAGATACGCAGTATTTT. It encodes CASSLGGYTDTQYF.

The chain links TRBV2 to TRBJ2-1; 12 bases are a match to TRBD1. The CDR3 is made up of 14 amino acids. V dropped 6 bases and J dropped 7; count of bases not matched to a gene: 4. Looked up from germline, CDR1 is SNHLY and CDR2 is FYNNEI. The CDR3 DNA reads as TGTGCCAGCAGCTGGGACAGGGGGCTAAATGAGCAGTTCTTC. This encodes CASSWDRGLNEQFF.

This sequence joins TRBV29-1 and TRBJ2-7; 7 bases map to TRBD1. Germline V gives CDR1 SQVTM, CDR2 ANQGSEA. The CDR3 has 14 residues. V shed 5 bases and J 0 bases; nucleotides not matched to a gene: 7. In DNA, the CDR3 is TGCAGCGTTTTTAGTCGGGACAGCTCCTACGAGCAGTACTTC. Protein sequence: CSVFSRDSSYEQYF.

Here the CDR3 reads CASSTGQGPLKLFF. The CDR3 DNA reads as TGTGCCAGCAGCACGGGACAGGGTCCCCTAAAACTGTTTTTT. This chain joins TRBV7-9 and TRBJ1-4, with 9 bases fitting TRBD1. J lost 10 bases, V lost 5 bases, and 8 bases had no gene match. CDR1 is SEHNR, CDR2 FQNEAQ, per germline (reference sequence). This CDR3 region has 14 residues.

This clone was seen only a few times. DNA for the CDR3: TGTGCCTGGAGTGTAGATTCGGGGTTCGCCTACGAGCAGTACTTC. Residues: CAWSVDSGFAYEQYF. The genes are TRBV30 and TRBJ2-7, with D perhaps matching TRBD2 (5 bases). The CDR3 is 15 residues long. The V and J ends lost 0 bases and 2 bases respectively, with 14 bases between them. Germline V lookup: CDR1 GTSNPN, CDR2 SVGIG (reference sequence).

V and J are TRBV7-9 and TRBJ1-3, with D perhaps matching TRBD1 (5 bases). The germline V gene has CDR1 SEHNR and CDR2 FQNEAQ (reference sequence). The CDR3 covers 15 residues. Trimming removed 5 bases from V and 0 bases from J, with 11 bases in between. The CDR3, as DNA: TGTGCCAGCAGCCAAACAGGCTACTCTGGAAACACCATATATTTT. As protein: CASSQTGYSGNTIYF. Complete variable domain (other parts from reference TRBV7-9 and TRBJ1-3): DTGVSQNPRHKITKRGQNVTFRCDPISEHNRLYWYRQTLGQGPEFLTYFQNEAQLEKSRLLSDRFSAERPKGSFSTLEIQRTEQGDSAMYLCASSQTGYSGNTIYFGEGSWLTVV.

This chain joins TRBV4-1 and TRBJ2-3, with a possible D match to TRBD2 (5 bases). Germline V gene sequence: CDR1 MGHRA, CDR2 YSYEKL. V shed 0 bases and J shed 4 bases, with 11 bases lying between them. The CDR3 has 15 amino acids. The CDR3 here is CASSQDGGGSDTQYF. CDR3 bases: TGCGCCAGCAGCCAAGATGGTGGCGGGTCAGATACGCAGTATTTT.

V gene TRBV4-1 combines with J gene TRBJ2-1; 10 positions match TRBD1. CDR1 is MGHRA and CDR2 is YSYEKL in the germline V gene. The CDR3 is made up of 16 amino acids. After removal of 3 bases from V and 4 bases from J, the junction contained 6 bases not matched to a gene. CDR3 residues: CASSHPGQGTYNEQFF. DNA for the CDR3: TGCGCCAGCAGCCACCCGGGACAGGGGACTTACAATGAGCAGTTCTTC.

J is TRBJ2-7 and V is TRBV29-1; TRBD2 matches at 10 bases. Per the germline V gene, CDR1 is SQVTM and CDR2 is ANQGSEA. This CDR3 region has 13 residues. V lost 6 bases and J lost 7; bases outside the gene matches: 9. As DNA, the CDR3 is TGCAGCGTGGCCCCTAGCGGGAGCTATGAGCAGTACTTC. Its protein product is CSVAPSGSYEQYF.

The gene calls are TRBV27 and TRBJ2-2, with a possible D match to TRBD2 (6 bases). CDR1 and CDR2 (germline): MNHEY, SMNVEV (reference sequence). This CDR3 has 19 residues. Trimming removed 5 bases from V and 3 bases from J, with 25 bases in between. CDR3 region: CASSPDWARELDYTGELFF. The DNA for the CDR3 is TGTGCCAGCAGTCCAGATTGGGCACGGGAGCTGGATTACACCGGGGAGCTGTTTTTT.

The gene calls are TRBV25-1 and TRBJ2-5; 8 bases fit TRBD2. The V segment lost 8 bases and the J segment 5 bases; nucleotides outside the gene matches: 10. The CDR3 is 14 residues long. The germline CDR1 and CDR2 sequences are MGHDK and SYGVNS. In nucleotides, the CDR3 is TGTGCCAGCGGCACTAGCGGAGGCGGGGAGACCCAGTACTTC. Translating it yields CASGTSGGGETQYF.

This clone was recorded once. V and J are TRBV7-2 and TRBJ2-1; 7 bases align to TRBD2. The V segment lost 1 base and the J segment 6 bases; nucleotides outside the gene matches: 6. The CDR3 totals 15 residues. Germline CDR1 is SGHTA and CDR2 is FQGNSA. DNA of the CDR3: TGTGCCAGCAGCTTAGGAGGGAGGGAGGGCAATGAGCAGTTCTTC. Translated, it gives CASSLGGREGNEQFF.

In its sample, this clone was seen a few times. The CDR3 region has the DNA TGTGCCAGCTCACCACCGAGTGCACAGGGCTATGGCTACACCTTC. Translated: CASSPPSAQGYGYTF. This chain connects TRBV18 to TRBJ1-2, with a tentative D call TRBD1 (6 bases). Trimming left V 0 bases short and J 4 bases short, with 12 bases between. The CDR3 is 15 amino acids. Germline V lookup: CDR1 KGHSH, CDR2 LQKENI.

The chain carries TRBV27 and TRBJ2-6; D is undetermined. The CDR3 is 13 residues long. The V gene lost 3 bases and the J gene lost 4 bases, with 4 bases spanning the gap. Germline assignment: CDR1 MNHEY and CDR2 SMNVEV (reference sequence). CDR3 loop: CASSLAGANVLTF. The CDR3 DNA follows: TGTGCCAGCAGTTTGGCAGGGGCCAACGTCCTGACTTTC.

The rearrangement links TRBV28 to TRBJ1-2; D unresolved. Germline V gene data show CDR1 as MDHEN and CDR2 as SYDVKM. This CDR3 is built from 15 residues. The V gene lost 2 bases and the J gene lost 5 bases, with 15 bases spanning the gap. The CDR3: CASSLGGAGVYGYTF. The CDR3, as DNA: TGTGCCAGCAGTTTAGGCGGAGCGGGAGTTTATGGCTACACCTTC.

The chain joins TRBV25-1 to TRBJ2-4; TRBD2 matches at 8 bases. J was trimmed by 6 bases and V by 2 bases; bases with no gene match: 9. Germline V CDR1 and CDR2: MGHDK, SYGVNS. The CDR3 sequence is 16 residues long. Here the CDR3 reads CASSELGAGGRNIQYF. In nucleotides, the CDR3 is TGTGCCAGCAGTGAACTGGGGGCGGGGGGCCGAAACATTCAGTACTTC. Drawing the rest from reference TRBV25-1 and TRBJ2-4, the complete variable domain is EADIYQTPRYLVIGTGKKITLECSQTMGHDKMYWYQQDPGMELHLIHYSYGVNSTEKGDLSSESTVSRIRTEHFPLTLESARPSHTSQYLCASSELGAGGRNIQYFGAGTRLSVL.

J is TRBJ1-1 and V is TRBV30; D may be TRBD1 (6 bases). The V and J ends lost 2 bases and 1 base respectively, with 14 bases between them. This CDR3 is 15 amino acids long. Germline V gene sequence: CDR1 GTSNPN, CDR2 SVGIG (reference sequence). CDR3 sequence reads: CAWSFGTPGNTEAFF. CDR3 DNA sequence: TGTGCCTGGAGTTTCGGGACACCGGGGAACACTGAAGCTTTCTTT.

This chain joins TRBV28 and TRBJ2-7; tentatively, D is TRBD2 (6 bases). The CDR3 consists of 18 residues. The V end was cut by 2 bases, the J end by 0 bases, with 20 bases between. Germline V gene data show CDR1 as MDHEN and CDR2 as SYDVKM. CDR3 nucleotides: TGTGCCAGCAGTTTACCCCCCGGGAGTGGGGGGAGCTCCTACGAGCAGTACTTC. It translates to CASSLPPGSGGSSYEQYF.

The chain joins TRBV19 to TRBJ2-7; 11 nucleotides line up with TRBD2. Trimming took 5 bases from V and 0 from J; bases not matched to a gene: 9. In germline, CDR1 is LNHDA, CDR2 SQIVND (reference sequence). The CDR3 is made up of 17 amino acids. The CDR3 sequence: CASSPASGGLYSYEQYF. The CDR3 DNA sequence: TGTGCCAGTAGTCCCGCTAGCGGGGGGCTCTACTCCTACGAGCAGTACTTC.